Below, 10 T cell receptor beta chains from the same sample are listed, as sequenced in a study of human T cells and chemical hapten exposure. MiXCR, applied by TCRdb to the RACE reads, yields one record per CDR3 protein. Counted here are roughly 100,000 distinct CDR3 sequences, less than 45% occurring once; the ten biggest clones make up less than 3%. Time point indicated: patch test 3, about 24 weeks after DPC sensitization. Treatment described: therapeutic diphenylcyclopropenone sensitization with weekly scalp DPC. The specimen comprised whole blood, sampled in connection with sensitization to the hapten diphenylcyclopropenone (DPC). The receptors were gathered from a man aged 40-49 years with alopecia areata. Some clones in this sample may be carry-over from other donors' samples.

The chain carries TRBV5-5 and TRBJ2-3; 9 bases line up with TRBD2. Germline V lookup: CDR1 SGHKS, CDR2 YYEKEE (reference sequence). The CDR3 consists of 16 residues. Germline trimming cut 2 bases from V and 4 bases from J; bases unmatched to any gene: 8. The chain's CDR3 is CASSFFSSGTADTQYF. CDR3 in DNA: TGTGCCAGCAGCTTTTTTTCTAGCGGGACGGCAGATACGCAGTATTTT. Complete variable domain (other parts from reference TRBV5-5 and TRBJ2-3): DAGVTQSPTHLIKTRGQQVTLRCSPISGHKSVSWYQQVLGQGPQFIFQYYEKEERGRGNFPDRFSARQFPNYSSELNVNALLLGDSALYLCASSFFSSGTADTQYFGPGTRLTVL.

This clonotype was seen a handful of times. CDR3 in amino acids: CASPTREYEQYV. The CDR3 nucleotides read TGTGCCAGCCCGACCCGGGAATACGAGCAGTACGTC. The chain carries TRBV2 and TRBJ2-7, with D tentatively TRBD2 (5 bases). V was pared by 8 bases and J by 4 bases, with 12 bases between. The CDR3 extends over 12 amino acids. CDR1 SNHLY and CDR2 FYNNEI come from the germline V gene.

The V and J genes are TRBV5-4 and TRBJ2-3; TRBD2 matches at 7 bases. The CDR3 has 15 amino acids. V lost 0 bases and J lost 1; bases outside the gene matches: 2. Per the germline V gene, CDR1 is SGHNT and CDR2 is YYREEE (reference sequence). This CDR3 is CASSLELAGTDTQYF. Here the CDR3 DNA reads TGTGCCAGCAGCTTGGAGCTAGCGGGCACAGATACGCAGTATTTT.

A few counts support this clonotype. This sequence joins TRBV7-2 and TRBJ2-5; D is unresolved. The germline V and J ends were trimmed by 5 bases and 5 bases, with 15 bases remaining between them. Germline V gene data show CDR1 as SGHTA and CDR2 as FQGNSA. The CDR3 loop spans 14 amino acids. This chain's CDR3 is CASSGVVGPETQYF. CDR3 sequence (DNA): TGTGCCAGCAGCGGCGTGGTTGGACCCGAGACCCAGTACTTC.

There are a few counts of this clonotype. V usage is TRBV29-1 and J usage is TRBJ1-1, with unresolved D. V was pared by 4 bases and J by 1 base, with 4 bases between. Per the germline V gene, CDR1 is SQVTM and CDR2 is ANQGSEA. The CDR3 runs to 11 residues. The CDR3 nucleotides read TGCAGCGTTGGCCAGAACACTGAAGCTTTCTTT. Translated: CSVGQNTEAFF.

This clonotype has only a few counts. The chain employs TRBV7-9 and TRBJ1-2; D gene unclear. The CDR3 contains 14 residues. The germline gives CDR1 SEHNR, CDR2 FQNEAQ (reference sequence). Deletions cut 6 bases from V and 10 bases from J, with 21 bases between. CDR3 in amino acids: CASSLSVQMRDYTF. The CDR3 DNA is TGTGCCAGCAGTCTGTCGGTCCAGATGCGGGACTACACCTTC.

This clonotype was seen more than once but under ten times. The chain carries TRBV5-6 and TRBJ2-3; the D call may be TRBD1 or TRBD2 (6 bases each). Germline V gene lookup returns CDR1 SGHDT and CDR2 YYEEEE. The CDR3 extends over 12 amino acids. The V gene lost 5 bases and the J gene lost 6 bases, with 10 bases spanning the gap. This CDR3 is CASRPGADTQYF. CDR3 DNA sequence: TGTGCCAGCAGGCCGGGGGCTGATACGCAGTATTTT.

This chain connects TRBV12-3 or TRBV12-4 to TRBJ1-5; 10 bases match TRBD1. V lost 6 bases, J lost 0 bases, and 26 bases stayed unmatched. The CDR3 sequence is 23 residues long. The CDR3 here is CASSSIPTGGSHFGGYSNQPQHF. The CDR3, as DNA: TGTGCCAGCAGCTCAATACCGACAGGGGGCTCACACTTTGGGGGTTATAGCAATCAGCCCCAGCATTTT.

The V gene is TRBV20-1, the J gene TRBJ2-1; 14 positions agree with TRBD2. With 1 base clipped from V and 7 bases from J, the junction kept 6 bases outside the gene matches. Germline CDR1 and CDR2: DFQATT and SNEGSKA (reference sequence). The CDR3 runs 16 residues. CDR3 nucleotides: TGCAGTGCTAGAGGGGGGACTAGCGGGAGTCGGAATGAGCAGTTCTTC. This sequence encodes CSARGGTSGSRNEQFF.

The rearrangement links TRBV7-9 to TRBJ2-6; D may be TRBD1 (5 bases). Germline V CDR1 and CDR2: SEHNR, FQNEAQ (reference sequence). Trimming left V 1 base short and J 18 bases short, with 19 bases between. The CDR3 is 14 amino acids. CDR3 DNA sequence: TGTGCCAGCAGCTTAGAGGGTGCAGGGAAGGTTCAGACTTTC. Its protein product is CASSLEGAGKVQTF.